This TCR beta chain is from a study of blood T cell repertoires in COVID-19. Study in general: Collection of acute and convalescent COVID-19 samples took place in the United States, Italy and Spain. From T cells, B-cell-depleted T cells, or PBMCs came the material, which was cDNA or gDNA.

This table comes from immunoSEQ multiplex PCR, and its TCRdb copy is limited to in-frame clones, with some not included. The sample contains about 280,000 clones, around 87% of which appear only once. In germline, CDR1 is SGDLS, CDR2 YYNGEE. The CDR3 extends over 14 amino acids. Trimming shortened V by 0 bases and J by 6 bases, and 10 bases separated the two germline ends. This clonotype originated in a woman aged 25 to 45 who had recovered from COVID-19. The J gene is TRBJ2-1, the V gene TRBV9; a possible D gene is TRBD1 (6 bases). What was sequenced was peripheral blood. The CDR3 DNA sequence: TGTGCCAGCAGCGTAGACGGGACACTCAATGAGCAGTTCTTC. This gives the protein CASSVDGTLNEQFF.